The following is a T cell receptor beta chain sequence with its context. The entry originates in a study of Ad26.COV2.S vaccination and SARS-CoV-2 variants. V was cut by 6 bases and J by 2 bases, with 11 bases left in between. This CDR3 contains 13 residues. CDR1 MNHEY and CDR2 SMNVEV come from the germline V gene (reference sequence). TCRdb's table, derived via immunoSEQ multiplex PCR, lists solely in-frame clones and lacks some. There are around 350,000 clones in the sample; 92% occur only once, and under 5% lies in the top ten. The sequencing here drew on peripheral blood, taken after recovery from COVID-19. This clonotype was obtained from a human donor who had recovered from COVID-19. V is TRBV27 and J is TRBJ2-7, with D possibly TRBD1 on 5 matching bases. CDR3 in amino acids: CASSRDSPYEQYF. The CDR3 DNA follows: TGTGCCAGCAGCCGCGACAGCCCCTACGAGCAGTACTTC.